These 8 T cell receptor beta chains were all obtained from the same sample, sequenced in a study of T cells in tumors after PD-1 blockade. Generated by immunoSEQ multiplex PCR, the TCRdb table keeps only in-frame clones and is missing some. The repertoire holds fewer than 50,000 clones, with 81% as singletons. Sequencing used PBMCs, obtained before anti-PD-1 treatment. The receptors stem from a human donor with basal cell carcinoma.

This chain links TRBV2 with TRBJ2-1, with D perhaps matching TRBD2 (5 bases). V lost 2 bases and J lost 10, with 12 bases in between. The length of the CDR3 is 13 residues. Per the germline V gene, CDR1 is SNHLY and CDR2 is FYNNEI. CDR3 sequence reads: CASSETRGVEQFF. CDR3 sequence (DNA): TGTGCCAGCAGTGAAACCCGGGGTGTAGAGCAGTTCTTC.

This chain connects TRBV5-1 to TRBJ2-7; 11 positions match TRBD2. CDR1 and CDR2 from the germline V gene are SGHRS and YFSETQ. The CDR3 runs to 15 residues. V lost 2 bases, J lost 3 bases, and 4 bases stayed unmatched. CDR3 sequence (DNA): TGCGCCAGCAGCTTAAAGGGGACTAGCGGCTACGAGCAGTACTTC. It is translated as CASSLKGTSGYEQYF.

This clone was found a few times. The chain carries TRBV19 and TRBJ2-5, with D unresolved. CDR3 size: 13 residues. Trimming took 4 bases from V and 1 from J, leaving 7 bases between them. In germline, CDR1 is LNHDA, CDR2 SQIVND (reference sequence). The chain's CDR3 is CASSKGIQETQYF. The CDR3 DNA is TGTGCCAGTAGTAAGGGCATCCAAGAGACCCAGTACTTC.

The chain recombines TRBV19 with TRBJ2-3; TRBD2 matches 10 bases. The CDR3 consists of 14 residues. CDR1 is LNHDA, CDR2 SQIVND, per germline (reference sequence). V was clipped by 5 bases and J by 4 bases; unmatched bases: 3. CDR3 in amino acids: CASSVGTSADTQYF. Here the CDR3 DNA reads TGTGCCAGTAGTGTAGGGACTAGCGCAGATACGCAGTATTTT.

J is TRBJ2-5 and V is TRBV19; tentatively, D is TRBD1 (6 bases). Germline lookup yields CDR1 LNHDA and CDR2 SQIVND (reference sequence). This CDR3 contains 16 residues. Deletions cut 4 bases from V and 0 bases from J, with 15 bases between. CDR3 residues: CASSTWDTRYQETQYF. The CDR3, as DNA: TGTGCCAGTAGTACCTGGGACACCCGGTACCAAGAGACCCAGTACTTC.

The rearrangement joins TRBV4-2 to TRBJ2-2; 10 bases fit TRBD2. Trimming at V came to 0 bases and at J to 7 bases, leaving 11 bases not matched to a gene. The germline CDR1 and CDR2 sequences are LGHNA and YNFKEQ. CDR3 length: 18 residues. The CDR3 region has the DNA TGTGCCAGCAGCCAAGAATCGGAAGCGGGGGGGCCTAGCGGGGAGCTGTTTTTT. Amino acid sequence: CASSQESEAGGPSGELFF.

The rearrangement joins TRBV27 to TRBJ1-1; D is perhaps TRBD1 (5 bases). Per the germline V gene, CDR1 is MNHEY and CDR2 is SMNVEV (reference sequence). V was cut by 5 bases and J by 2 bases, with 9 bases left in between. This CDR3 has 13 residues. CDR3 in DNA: TGTGCCAGCAGTACCGGGACCAACACTGAAGCTTTCTTT. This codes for CASSTGTNTEAFF.

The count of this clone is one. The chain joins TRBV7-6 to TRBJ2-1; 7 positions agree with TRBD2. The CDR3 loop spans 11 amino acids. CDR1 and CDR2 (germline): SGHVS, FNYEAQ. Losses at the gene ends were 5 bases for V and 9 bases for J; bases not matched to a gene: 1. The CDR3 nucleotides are TGTGCCAGCAGCCGGGAGGTTGAGCAGTTCTTC. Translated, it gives CASSREVEQFF. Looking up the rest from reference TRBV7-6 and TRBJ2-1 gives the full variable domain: GAGVSQSPRYKVTKRGQDVALRCDPISGHVSLYWYRQALGQGPEFLTYFNYEAQQDKSGLPNDRFSAERPEGSISTLTIQRTEQRDSAMYRCASSREVEQFFGPGTRLTVL.